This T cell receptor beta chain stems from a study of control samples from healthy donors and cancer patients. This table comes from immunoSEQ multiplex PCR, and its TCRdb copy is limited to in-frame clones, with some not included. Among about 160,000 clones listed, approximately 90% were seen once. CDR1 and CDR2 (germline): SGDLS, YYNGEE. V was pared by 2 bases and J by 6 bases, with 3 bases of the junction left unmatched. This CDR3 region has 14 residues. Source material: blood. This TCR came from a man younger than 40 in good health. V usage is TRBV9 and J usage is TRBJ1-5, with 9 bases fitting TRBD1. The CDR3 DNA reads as TGTGCCAGCAGCGTTGGGACAGGGATTCAGCCCCAGCATTTT. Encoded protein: CASSVGTGIQPQHF.